The 6 T cell receptor beta chains listed next were all sequenced from one sample in a study of vaccination effects on CD4 cells after COVID-19. Before any sequencing was done, the ViraFEST assay used viral peptide pools to expand antigen-specific CD4+ T cells. Researchers isolated CD4+ T cells once 9 to 11 days of culture had elapsed. Each participant was administered two doses of either the BNT162b2 or the mRNA-1273 vaccine. Sequencing was performed with immunoSEQ multiplex PCR; in TCRdb, only in-frame clones are kept and a portion is missing. The data show about 33,000 clones, around three quarters seen once. These receptors' antigens are unknown. The sample was CD4+ T cells from PBMCs cultured with HCoV-229E spike peptides, taken after COVID-19 vaccination. The receptor source for this set is a human donor who received a COVID-19 vaccine.

The gene calls are TRBV3-1 (or the pseudogene TRBV3-2) and TRBJ2-2; 7 bases are shared with TRBD1. Trimming at V came to 1 base and at J to 6 bases, leaving 5 bases not matched to a gene. Per germline, CDR1 LGHDT and CDR2 YNNKEL (reference sequence). The CDR3 sequence is 15 residues long. CDR3 coding DNA: TGTGCCAGCAGCCAAGCCGGGACAGTCGCCGGGGAGCTGTTTTTT. Residues: CASSQAGTVAGELFF.

This clone showed up just a few times. The V call is TRBV9, the J call TRBJ2-2, with 7 bases matching TRBD1. Germline trimming cut 3 bases from V and 5 bases from J; bases unmatched to any gene: 10. CDR1 and CDR2 from the germline V gene are SGDLS and YYNGEE. The CDR3 totals 16 residues. The CDR3 DNA is TGTGCCAGCAGCGCCCAGACAGGGCGGAGGACCGGGGAGCTGTTTTTT. Translated, it gives CASSAQTGRRTGELFF.

This chain uses TRBV2 with TRBJ2-7; D is unclear. V gave up 0 bases and J gave up 6 bases, with 9 bases separating them. Germline V gene sequence: CDR1 SNHLY, CDR2 FYNNEI. CDR3 length: 13 residues. The CDR3 protein is CASSEAGKLEQYF. The CDR3 DNA follows: TGTGCCAGCAGTGAAGCGGGAAAACTCGAGCAGTACTTC.

This rearrangement joins TRBV29-1 to TRBJ1-6, with a weak D call TRBD1 (5 bases). CDR1 is SQVTM, CDR2 ANQGSEA, per germline. There are 12 residues in the CDR3. V lost 8 bases and J lost 8, with 13 bases in between. The CDR3 DNA sequence: TGCAGCTTGTCGCAGGGTTATTCACCCCTCCACTTT. Amino acid sequence: CSLSQGYSPLHF.

The chain couples TRBV19 to TRBJ2-2; D uncertain. Trimming took 5 bases from V and 2 from J, leaving 6 bases between them. The length of the CDR3 is 13 residues. In germline, CDR1 is LNHDA, CDR2 SQIVND (reference sequence). CDR3 loop: CASSLRNTGELFF. The CDR3 region has the DNA TGTGCCAGTAGTCTCCGTAACACCGGGGAGCTGTTTTTT. The full variable domain, in which reference TRBV19 and TRBJ2-2 provide the parts outside the CDR3, is DGGITQSPKYLFRKEGQNVTLSCEQNLNHDAMYWYRQDPGQGLRLIYYSQIVNDFQKGDIAEGYSVSREKKESFPLTVTSAQKNPTAFYLCASSLRNTGELFFGEGSRLTVL.

The gene calls are TRBV24-1 and TRBJ2-7; 10 nucleotides agree with TRBD1. CDR3 length: 16 amino acids. CDR1 is KGHDR and CDR2 is SFDVKD in the germline V gene. The V gene end was trimmed by 4 bases and the J gene end by 0 bases; junction bases not matched to a gene: 5. CDR3 bases: TGTGCCACCAGTGACCCGGGACAGGGGAACTCCTACGAGCAGTACTTC. This gives the protein CATSDPGQGNSYEQYF.